Listed below are T cell receptor beta chains from one sample, sequenced in a study of blood T cell repertoires in COVID-19. Assay used: immunoSEQ multiplex PCR; TCRdb lists only in-frame clones, some missing. This table has roughly 150,000 clones, approximately 90% appearing once. Sequencing used peripheral blood. The receptors derive from a woman in her forties with acute or convalescent COVID-19. CDR3s include the opening cysteine and the closing phenylalanine or tryptophan. D genes are given only for firm matches. Only part of the rows carry a size: once, few, many, or a class if the clone is expanded.

j_call d_call clone_size v_call cdr3_aa cdr3_nt
TRBJ2-3 TRBD2 - TRBV27 CASSLGGGAADTQYF TGTGCCAGCAGTTTAGGCGGGGGGGCCGCAGATACGCAGTATTTT
TRBJ2-7 - - TRBV19 CASSGAALAYEQYF TGTGCCAGTAGTGGCGCGGCCTTGGCCTACGAGCAGTACTTC
TRBJ2-1 TRBD1 - TRBV7-9 CASSAGGQEFF TGTGCCAGCAGCGCTGGGGGACAGGAGTTCTTC
TRBJ2-1 TRBD2 once TRBV10-3 CAISELLAGQRNEQFF TGTGCCATCAGTGAGTTACTAGCGGGGCAGAGGAATGAGCAGTTCTTC
TRBJ1-5 - few TRBV19 CASSTPGKPNQPQHF TGTGCCAGTAGTACGCCAGGGAAACCCAATCAGCCCCAGCATTTT
TRBJ2-1 TRBD2 - TRBV7-9 CASSLAPLAGFYNEQFF TGTGCCAGCAGCTTAGCCCCCCTAGCGGGCTTTTACAATGAGCAGTTCTTC
TRBJ2-7 - - TRBV7-2 CASSRIDALWSSYEQYF TGTGCCAGCAGCCGCATTGACGCCCTTTGGAGCTCCTACGAGCAGTACTTC
TRBJ2-1 TRBD2 - TRBV4-1 CASSQISGGYNEQFF TGCGCCAGCAGCCAAATTAGCGGGGGATACAATGAGCAGTTCTTC
TRBJ2-1 TRBD2 once TRBV5-1 CASSSTSGGNNEQFF TGCGCCAGCAGCTCGACTAGCGGGGGGAACAATGAGCAGTTCTTC
TRBJ2-5 - - TRBV5-4 CASSLAAGLEETQYF TGTGCCAGCAGCTTGGCCGCGGGCCTAGAAGAGACCCAGTACTTC
TRBJ2-1 - - TRBV10-3 CAIRPEGGEQFF TGTGCCATCCGACCGGAGGGAGGTGAGCAGTTCTTC
TRBJ2-7 - - TRBV6-5 CASSYSRSYEQYF TGTGCCAGCAGTTACTCGCGGAGCTACGAGCAGTACTTC
TRBJ2-1 TRBD1 - TRBV6-2/TRBV6-3 CASSSWDRGRSSYNEQFF TGTGCCAGCAGTTCTTGGGACAGGGGCCGGTCCTCCTACAATGAGCAGTTCTTC
TRBJ1-6 TRBD1 - TRBV30 CAWDRGTDNSPLHF TGTGCCTGGGACAGGGGAACGGATAATTCACCCCTCCACTTT
TRBJ1-6 - - TRBV25-1 CASSEVRMNSPLHF TGTGCCAGCAGTGAAGTCAGGATGAATTCACCCCTCCACTTT
TRBJ2-1 TRBD2 once TRBV4-1 CASSQGVGGGNEQFF TGCGCCAGCAGCCAAGGCGTCGGGGGGGGCAATGAGCAGTTCTTC
TRBJ2-1 - - TRBV9 CASSTLQVSYNEQFF TGTGCCAGCAGCACCTTACAAGTCTCCTACAATGAGCAGTTCTTC
TRBJ2-1 - - TRBV4-1 CASSLNVGIGAYNEQFF TGCGCCAGCAGCCTAAACGTCGGGATCGGGGCCTACAATGAGCAGTTCTTC
TRBJ2-7 TRBD1 once TRBV25-1 CASSEAGQVLTYEQYF TGTGCCAGCAGTGAGGCTGGACAGGTCCTAACCTACGAGCAGTACTTC
TRBJ2-5 - - TRBV5-4 CASSLAVTAQETQYF TGTGCCAGCAGCTTGGCTGTCACAGCACAAGAGACCCAGTACTTC
TRBJ2-5 - - TRBV7-3 CASSLNPVQETQYF TGTGCCAGCAGCTTAAACCCAGTACAAGAGACCCAGTACTTC
TRBJ2-3 - - TRBV4-1 CASSQEGARADTQYF TGCGCCAGCAGCCAAGAAGGGGCTCGCGCAGATACGCAGTATTTT
TRBJ2-6 - - TRBV18 CASSPAGRDLIVSGANVLTF TGTGCCAGCTCACCGGCGGGACGGGACCTAATAGTTTCTGGGGCCAACGTCCTGACTTTC
TRBJ2-1 TRBD2 - TRBV28 CASTRRTSGGANNEQFF TGTGCCAGCACCCGGCGGACTAGCGGGGGGGCGAACAATGAGCAGTTCTTC
TRBJ1-2 - few TRBV4-2 CASSQEINSYGYTF TGTGCCAGCAGCCAAGAGATCAACAGCTATGGCTACACCTTC
TRBJ2-2 - medium-sized TRBV19 CASSTPYSHTGELFF TGTGCCAGTAGTACCCCTTATTCTCACACCGGGGAGCTGTTTTTT
TRBJ1-1 TRBD1 - TRBV3-1/TRBV3-2 CASSQVPNRGNLEAFF TGTGCCAGCAGCCAAGTTCCAAACAGGGGGAACCTTGAAGCTTTCTTT
TRBJ2-2 - - TRBV19 CASSIQGFTGELFF TGTGCCAGTAGTATACAGGGGTTCACCGGGGAGCTGTTTTTT
TRBJ2-7 TRBD2 - TRBV13 CASSSRGSGDPYEQYF TGTGCCAGCAGCTCCCGAGGTAGCGGGGACCCCTACGAGCAGTACTTC
TRBJ2-5 - - TRBV5-1 CASSFGSNRETQYF TGCGCCAGCAGTTTCGGGAGTAACAGAGAGACCCAGTACTTC
TRBJ2-3 - - TRBV9 CASSPLGSTDTQYF TGTGCCAGCAGCCCCCTTGGCAGCACAGATACGCAGTATTTT
TRBJ2-3 TRBD1 - TRBV5-5 CASSVASGQYTDTQYF TGTGCCAGCAGCGTAGCCTCGGGACAGTACACAGATACGCAGTATTTT
TRBJ2-7 - - TRBV19 CASTRQITTDRYEQYF TGTGCCAGCACAAGACAAATCACGACAGACCGCTACGAGCAGTACTTC
TRBJ1-1 - - TRBV4-1 CASSQGLGLNTEAFF TGCGCCAGCAGCCAAGGACTGGGGCTGAACACTGAAGCTTTCTTT
TRBJ2-1 - - TRBV7-7 CASSQDRGNEQFF TGTGCTAGCAGCCAGGACCGGGGAAATGAGCAGTTCTTC
TRBJ1-3 TRBD1 - TRBV4-1 CASSQDQSDRAGNTIYF TGCGCCAGCAGCCAAGACCAGTCCGACAGGGCTGGAAACACCATATATTTT
TRBJ2-5 TRBD2 - TRBV6-1 CASSEASGRVQETQYF TGTGCCAGCAGTGAAGCGTCAGGGAGGGTCCAAGAGACCCAGTACTTC
TRBJ1-2 - once TRBV11-3 CASSPVSGNNRYTF TGTGCCAGCAGCCCCGTGTCGGGAAACAATCGCTACACCTTC
TRBJ2-7 - - TRBV10-3 CAISAGQLTYEQYF TGTGCCATCAGTGCCGGACAGCTTACCTACGAGCAGTACTTC
TRBJ2-7 - - TRBV21-1 CASSKTQGYEQYF TGTGCCAGCAGCAAAACTCAGGGCTACGAGCAGTACTTC
TRBJ2-7 TRBD2 - TRBV2 CASSVAGGPNEQYF TGTGCCAGCAGTGTCGCGGGAGGGCCAAACGAGCAGTACTTC
TRBJ1-4 TRBD1 - TRBV2 CASSAGGADEKLFF TGTGCCAGCAGTGCAGGGGGCGCAGATGAAAAACTGTTTTTT
TRBJ1-1 - - TRBV5-1 CASSSYRDTTEAFF TGCGCCAGCAGCTCATACAGGGATACGACTGAAGCTTTCTTT
TRBJ2-3 - - TRBV4-2 CASSQDSLTDTQYF TGTGCCAGCAGCCAAGACTCCCTCACAGATACGCAGTATTTT
TRBJ2-7 - few TRBV2 CASSDRGRDSYEQYF TGTGCCAGCAGTGACCGTGGGAGAGACTCCTACGAGCAGTACTTC
TRBJ2-7 - - TRBV6-5 CASSYFQGYEQYF TGTGCCAGCAGTTACTTTCAGGGATACGAGCAGTACTTC
TRBJ2-5 - - TRBV28 CASRQGLGTQYF TGTGCCAGCCGACAGGGACTAGGGACCCAGTACTTC
TRBJ2-7 - - TRBV7-9 CASSLGTTSSYEQYF TGTGCCAGCAGCTTAGGGACAACGAGCTCCTACGAGCAGTACTTC
TRBJ2-2 TRBD1 - TRBV11-2 CASSFGTANTGELFF TGTGCCAGCAGCTTTGGGACAGCGAACACCGGGGAGCTGTTTTTT
TRBJ2-3 TRBD2 - TRBV11-2 CASSRSGSRTDTQYF TGTGCCAGCAGCCGAAGCGGGAGCAGGACAGATACGCAGTATTTT